This TCR beta chain stems from a study of cytomegalovirus exposure and HLA in healthy donors. The primer mix had 60 Vbeta and 13 Jbeta primers. Here immunoSEQ multiplex PCR was the method, and the copy in TCRdb shows in-frame clones only, minus some. The sample gives over 80,000 clones, around 81% of which show up once; approximately 5.4% is in the top ten. The CDR3 is made up of 18 amino acids. The junction had 7 bases not matched to a gene; V was cut back by 1 base and J by 0 bases. The germline V gene has CDR1 MDHEN and CDR2 SYDVKM. This rearrangement joins TRBV28 to TRBJ2-3, with 10 bases lining up with TRBD2. Specimen: PBMCs. This sequence originates from a middle-aged man in good health and CMV-seropositive. CDR3 loop: CASSLSLAGPPSTDTQYF. In DNA, the CDR3 is TGTGCCAGCAGTTTATCACTAGCGGGACCACCGAGCACAGATACGCAGTATTTT.